The source of this TCR beta chain is a study of CD8+CD57+ T cells in acquired aplastic anemia. Patients sequenced had flow cytometry evidence of CD8+CD57+ cell expansion. The CDR3 covers 15 residues. Germline CDR1 reads SGDLS; CDR2 reads YYNGEE. V was clipped by 0 bases and J by 1 base, with 11 bases between them. It was genomic DNA that served as the template for profiling TCR beta VDJ and CDR3. TCRdb re-analysed the reads in MiXCR, keeping a single row per CDR3 protein. The sample lists roughly 220,000 distinct CDR3 sequences; about 60% were seen once. The rearrangement joins TRBV9 to TRBJ2-7; tentative D call: TRBD2 (6 bases). This clonotype originated in a human donor with aplastic anemia. Material for sequencing was sorted CD4+, CD8+, or CD8+CD57+ T cells (not recorded which) from PBMCs. This CDR3 is CASSVDPGLSYEQYF. CDR3 coding DNA: TGTGCCAGCAGCGTAGATCCGGGACTTTCCTACGAGCAGTACTTC.